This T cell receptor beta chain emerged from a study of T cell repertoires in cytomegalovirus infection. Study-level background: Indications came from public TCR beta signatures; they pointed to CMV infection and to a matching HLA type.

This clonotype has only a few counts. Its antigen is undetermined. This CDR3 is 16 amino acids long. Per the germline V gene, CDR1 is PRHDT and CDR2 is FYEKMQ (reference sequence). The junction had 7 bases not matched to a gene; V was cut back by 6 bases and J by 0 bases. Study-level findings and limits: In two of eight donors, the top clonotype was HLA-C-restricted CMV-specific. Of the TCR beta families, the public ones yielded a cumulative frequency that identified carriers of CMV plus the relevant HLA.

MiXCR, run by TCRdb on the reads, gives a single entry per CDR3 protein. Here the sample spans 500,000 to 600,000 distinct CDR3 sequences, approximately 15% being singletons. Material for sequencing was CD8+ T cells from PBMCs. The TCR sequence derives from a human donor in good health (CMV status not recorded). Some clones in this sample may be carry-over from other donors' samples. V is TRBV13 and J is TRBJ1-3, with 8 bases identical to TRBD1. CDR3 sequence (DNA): TGTGCCAGCAGAGGACAGGGAAGGGGCTCTGGAAACACCATATATTTT. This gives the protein CASRGQGRGSGNTIYF.